The 30 T cell receptor beta chains below all came from one sample that was sequenced in a study of blood T cell repertoires in COVID-19. This table comes from immunoSEQ multiplex PCR, and its TCRdb copy is limited to in-frame clones, with some not included. The data show some 75,000 clones, more than 60% seen once. Sequenced input: peripheral blood. These receptors originate from a woman of 80 years or more with active or convalescent COVID-19.

The V gene is TRBV28, the J gene TRBJ1-6, with a possible D match to TRBD1 (5 bases). CDR1 MDHEN and CDR2 SYDVKM come from the germline V gene. The ends were cut back, 6 bases at V and 0 bases at J, with 15 bases in the middle. The CDR3 is 17 amino acids. The CDR3 sequence: CASRDTQGSSYNSPLHF. In DNA, the CDR3 is TGTGCCAGCAGAGATACTCAGGGTAGCTCCTATAATTCACCCCTCCACTTT.

The rearrangement uses TRBV5-8 and TRBJ2-2; TRBD1 matches 8 bases. Germline V lookup: CDR1 SGHTS, CDR2 YDEGEE. CDR3 length: 15 amino acids. The J segment lost 4 bases and the V segment lost 0 bases, leaving 2 bases of the junction unmatched. CDR3 residues: CASSLVQGGTGELFF. In DNA form, the CDR3 reads TGTGCCAGCAGCTTGGTACAGGGGGGCACCGGGGAGCTGTTTTTT. Together with reference TRBV5-8 and TRBJ2-2, the CDR3 gives the full variable domain: EAGVTQSPTHLIKTRGQQATLRCSPISGHTSVYWYQQALGLGLQFLLWYDEGEERNRGNFPPRFSGRQFPNYSSELNVNALELEDSALYLCASSLVQGGTGELFFGEGSRLTVL.

This clone is medium-sized. The gene calls are TRBV30 and TRBJ2-7; TRBD2 aligns across 8 bases. Germline lookup yields CDR1 GTSNPN and CDR2 SVGIG (reference sequence). V lost 3 bases to trimming and J lost 5 bases; unmatched junction nucleotides: 9. CDR3 length: 14 amino acids. The CDR3 sequence is CAWRSSGEWDEQYF. DNA for the CDR3: TGTGCCTGGAGAAGTAGCGGGGAATGGGACGAGCAGTACTTC.

The chain couples TRBV19 to TRBJ2-1; D may be TRBD2 (6 bases). The germline V gene encodes CDR1 LNHDA and CDR2 SQIVND (reference sequence). The CDR3 runs to 12 residues. With 7 bases removed from V and 10 bases from J, the gap between germline ends came to 14 bases. CDR3 bases: TGTGCCAGTATCTCAATGGGGGGAGAGCAGTTCTTC. Translating gives CASISMGGEQFF.

The CDR3 DNA reads TGTGCCAGCAGCTCCCGGACAGGGGGGGTTAATGAGCAGTTCTTC. The encoded protein is CASSSRTGGVNEQFF. The chain is built from TRBV7-2 and TRBJ2-1; 10 bases match TRBD1. CDR3 size: 15 residues. After removal of 4 bases from V and 7 bases from J, the junction contained 7 bases not matched to a gene. CDR1 SGHTA and CDR2 FQGNSA come from the germline V gene.

This clone showed up many times. CDR3 DNA: TGTGCCAGCAGCCCGAGGGCACGCGGGGGGGATGAGACCCAGTACTTC. Its protein product is CASSPRARGGDETQYF. The chain carries TRBV5-4 and TRBJ2-5; 9 bases map to TRBD2. The CDR3 consists of 16 residues. After removal of 4 bases from V and 5 bases from J, the junction contained 12 bases not matched to a gene. Germline V gene lookup returns CDR1 SGHNT and CDR2 YYREEE (reference sequence).

V is TRBV10-3 and J is TRBJ2-3; possibly TRBD1 for D (5 bases). The CDR3 loop spans 17 amino acids. The V gene lost 4 bases and the J gene lost 4 bases, with 21 bases spanning the gap. The V gene's germline CDR1 is ENHRY and CDR2 SYGVKD. CDR3 bases: TGTGCCATCAGTGGCCCGCCCCCAGGGATGGTCGCAGATACGCAGTATTTT. Its translation: CAISGPPPGMVADTQYF.

This CDR3 reads CASSLGRGRIEGYTF. CDR3 bases: TGTGCCAGCAGCTTAGGCCGGGGGAGGATCGAGGGCTACACCTTC. The rearrangement uses TRBV13 and TRBJ1-2; tentative D call: TRBD1 (5 bases). V was clipped by 0 bases and J by 8 bases, with 16 bases between them. Germline assignment: CDR1 PRHDT and CDR2 FYEKMQ (reference sequence). The CDR3 covers 15 residues.

Written as DNA, the CDR3 is TGCGCCAGCAGCGCCCGGGGGGACGTTACTGGGGCCAACGTCCTGACTTTC. This sequence encodes CASSARGDVTGANVLTF. This sequence joins TRBV4-3 and TRBJ2-6; 7 positions agree with TRBD2. This CDR3 contains 17 residues. Germline CDR1 is LGHNA and CDR2 is YSLEER. J was trimmed by 2 bases and V by 5 bases; bases with no gene match: 9.

The chain employs TRBV7-9 and TRBJ1-3, with a weak D call TRBD1 (6 bases). The germline CDR1 and CDR2 sequences are SEHNR and FQNEAQ (reference sequence). This CDR3 is built from 17 residues. V was clipped by 2 bases and J by 0 bases, with 14 bases between them. The CDR3 sequence: CASSLFLGAGSGNTIYF. The CDR3 DNA sequence: TGTGCCAGCAGCTTATTTCTGGGGGCAGGCTCTGGAAACACCATATATTTT.

The V gene is TRBV27, the J gene TRBJ2-1, with 8 bases aligning to TRBD2. Germline lookup yields CDR1 MNHEY and CDR2 SMNVEV (reference sequence). The CDR3 is 17 amino acids. V was clipped by 6 bases and J by 6 bases; unmatched bases: 16. CDR3 coding DNA: TGTGCCAGCAGAGGGCCCTCAAGCGGGGGTGCGGTCAATGAGCAGTTCTTC. It encodes CASRGPSSGGAVNEQFF.

This clone was observed once. The rearrangement joins TRBV24-1 to TRBJ2-6, with TRBD1 as a possible D gene (6 bases). CDR3 size: 13 residues. The germline V gene encodes CDR1 KGHDR and CDR2 SFDVKD. V dropped 10 bases and J dropped 2 bases, with 8 bases sitting between them. CDR3 nucleotide sequence: TGTGCCACGGCAGGGGCTGGGGCCAACGTCCTGACTTTC. Protein product: CATAGAGANVLTF.

This clone was observed a handful of times. The V and J genes are TRBV13 and TRBJ2-1; 10 bases fit TRBD1. J gave up 1 base and V 5 bases, and 5 bases lay outside the gene matches. The V gene's germline CDR1 is PRHDT and CDR2 FYEKMQ (reference sequence). CDR3 size: 16 residues. This chain's CDR3 is CASSVDRGLSYNEQFF. The CDR3 region has the DNA TGTGCCAGCAGCGTTGACAGGGGGCTGTCCTACAATGAGCAGTTCTTC.

This CDR3 is CASSLAYGTGTFF. DNA for the CDR3: TGTGCCAGCAGTTTAGCCTACGGGACAGGGACGTTCTTC. The V gene is TRBV27, the J gene TRBJ2-1, with 9 nucleotides matching TRBD1. The ends lost 2 bases at V and 15 bases at J; junction bases unmatched: 8. The CDR3 has 13 residues. Germline V gene sequence: CDR1 MNHEY, CDR2 SMNVEV (reference sequence).

The chain links TRBV11-2 to TRBJ2-7; possibly TRBD2 for D (5 bases). Germline assignment: CDR1 SGHAT and CDR2 FQNNGV. Trimming shortened V by 1 base and J by 5 bases, and 18 bases separated the two germline ends. The CDR3 consists of 16 residues. CDR3 nucleotide sequence: TGTGCCAGCAGCTTAGTGTCTCAAAGAGGGTTACACGAGCAGTACTTC. Its translation is CASSLVSQRGLHEQYF. The variable domain in full, with the rest retrieved from reference TRBV11-2 and TRBJ2-7, is EAGVAQSPRYKIIEKRQSVAFWCNPISGHATLYWYQQILGQGPKLLIQFQNNGVVDDSQLPKDRFSAERLKGVDSTLKIQPAKLEDSAVYLCASSLVSQRGLHEQYFGPGTRLTVT.

This clone was counted once. The chain uses TRBV15 and TRBJ2-7, with TRBD1 matching over 8 bases. V trimming: 0 bases; J trimming: 6 bases; junction bases outside the gene matches: 10. The CDR3 totals 16 residues. Germline lookup yields CDR1 LNHNV and CDR2 YYDKDF (reference sequence). The CDR3 is CATSREERQGLGEQYF. The CDR3 coding sequence is TGTGCCACCAGCAGAGAAGAGAGACAGGGGCTAGGCGAGCAGTACTTC.

V gene TRBV7-2 combines with J gene TRBJ1-1; D gene uncertain. The CDR3 has 17 residues. Trimming stripped 1 base from V and 0 bases from J, with 15 bases between. The V gene's germline CDR1 is SGHTA and CDR2 FQGNSA. The CDR3, as DNA: TGTGCCAGCAGCTTAGATCCGGGGAGGTATATGAACACTGAAGCTTTCTTT. Translated, it gives CASSLDPGRYMNTEAFF.

The chain carries TRBV9 and TRBJ1-1, with D possibly matching TRBD1 (5 bases). This CDR3 region has 15 residues. Germline CDR1 reads SGDLS; CDR2 reads YYNGEE. Trimming took off 4 bases at V and 4 bases at J, with 17 bases between the two ends. The CDR3 is CASSPRIHGGTEAFF. The CDR3 nucleotides are TGTGCCAGCAGCCCAAGGATTCACGGGGGCACTGAAGCTTTCTTT.

The chain is built from TRBV19 and TRBJ1-1; D perhaps matches TRBD1 (5 bases). Germline loops: CDR1 LNHDA, CDR2 SQIVND (reference sequence). Trimming removed 0 bases from V and 1 base from J, with 6 bases in between. The length of the CDR3 is 14 residues. The CDR3: CASSIDQGNTEAFF. Here the CDR3 DNA reads TGTGCCAGTAGTATAGATCAGGGGAACACTGAAGCTTTCTTT.

The chain is built from TRBV19 and TRBJ1-5; D call uncertain. The length of the CDR3 is 15 residues. The germline V gene encodes CDR1 LNHDA and CDR2 SQIVND (reference sequence). V was trimmed by 4 bases and J by 0 bases, leaving 10 bases between them. CDR3 DNA sequence: TGTGCCAGTAGTAAGTATAGATATAGCAATCAGCCCCAGCATTTT. Amino acids: CASSKYRYSNQPQHF. The full variable domain, completed using reference TRBV19 and TRBJ1-5, is DGGITQSPKYLFRKEGQNVTLSCEQNLNHDAMYWYRQDPGQGLRLIYYSQIVNDFQKGDIAEGYSVSREKKESFPLTVTSAQKNPTAFYLCASSKYRYSNQPQHFGDGTRLSIL.

Here the CDR3 DNA reads TGCGCCAGCAGCAAGACTAGCGGGGGGGCCTGGGAGCAGTTCTTC. Its translation: CASSKTSGGAWEQFF. The chain recombines TRBV4-3 with TRBJ2-1; TRBD2 matches at 14 bases. The V gene end was trimmed by 5 bases and the J gene end by 10 bases; junction bases not matched to a gene: 7. The CDR3 has 15 amino acids. Germline V gene lookup returns CDR1 LGHNA and CDR2 YSLEER.

The chain combines TRBV6-1 with TRBJ2-3; perhaps TRBD1 as D (6 bases). CDR1 and CDR2 from the germline V gene are MNHNS and SASEGT. The CDR3 extends over 16 amino acids. Trimming left V 4 bases short and J 4 bases short, with 18 bases between. CDR3 amino acids: CASSGQVDPRADTQYF. DNA for the CDR3: TGTGCCAGCAGTGGACAGGTCGACCCGAGGGCAGATACGCAGTATTTT.

The chain uses TRBV5-1 and TRBJ2-5; 11 nucleotides line up with TRBD2. Germline V gene data show CDR1 as SGHRS and CDR2 as YFSETQ. The CDR3 has 16 residues. Unmatched junction bases numbered 2, after V lost 0 bases and J lost 1 base. The CDR3 loop is CASSLDSGGAQETQYF. DNA of the CDR3: TGCGCCAGCAGCTTGGATAGCGGGGGGGCCCAAGAGACCCAGTACTTC.

V and J are TRBV29-1 and TRBJ1-2; 7 positions agree with TRBD1. This CDR3 contains 14 residues. Looked up from germline, CDR1 is SQVTM and CDR2 is ANQGSEA. V was clipped by 0 bases and J by 4 bases; unmatched bases: 5. CDR3 nucleotides: TGCAGCGTTGAAGATTCAGGGGGGTCCTATGGCTACACCTTC. This translates into CSVEDSGGSYGYTF.

This clone came up a few times. The rearrangement links TRBV29-1 to TRBJ2-4; 12 positions agree with TRBD1. Germline assignment: CDR1 SQVTM and CDR2 ANQGSEA. V lost 0 bases and J lost 0; bases outside the gene matches: 9. This CDR3 spans 19 amino acids. CDR3 sequence: CSVEDWGQGAFLAKNIQYF. The CDR3 coding sequence is TGCAGCGTTGAAGATTGGGGACAGGGGGCGTTTTTAGCCAAAAACATTCAGTACTTC.

The V call is TRBV3-1 (or the pseudogene TRBV3-2), the J call TRBJ2-3; tentatively, D is TRBD2 (6 bases). The CDR3 is 14 residues long. Between the trimmed V and J ends, which lost 4 bases and 5 bases, there was a span of 13 bases. Germline V gene sequence: CDR1 LGHDT, CDR2 YNNKEL (reference sequence). CDR3 bases: TGTGCCAGCAGCCTAGCGGTACCGGGAGATACGCAGTATTTT. It encodes CASSLAVPGDTQYF.

V and J are TRBV23-1 and TRBJ1-4; perhaps TRBD1 as D (5 bases). TRBV23-1 is treated as an ORF (open reading frame) with a function not yet certain. Trimming cost V 4 bases and J 7 bases, with 13 bases left between them. The CDR3 contains 14 residues. The chain's CDR3 is CASSRGREGEKLFF. The DNA of the CDR3 is TGCGCCAGCAGTCGGGGCAGGGAAGGTGAAAAACTGTTTTTT.

The J gene is TRBJ1-2, the V gene TRBV3-1 (or the pseudogene TRBV3-2), with D maybe TRBD1 (5 bases). V dropped 0 bases and J dropped 8 bases, with 13 bases sitting between them. The CDR3 totals 14 residues. Germline values: CDR1 LGHDT, CDR2 YNNKEL (reference sequence). The CDR3 DNA is TGTGCCAGCAGCCAAGATCAGACGGACATCGGCTACACCTTC. It is translated as CASSQDQTDIGYTF.

This CDR3 is CSVAGQGDQPQHF. The CDR3 DNA sequence: TGCAGCGTTGCCGGACAGGGAGACCAGCCCCAGCATTTT. The genes are TRBV29-1 and TRBJ1-5; 8 bases line up with TRBD1. Germline CDR1 is SQVTM and CDR2 is ANQGSEA. With 4 bases clipped from V and 7 bases from J, the junction kept 6 bases outside the gene matches. CDR3 length: 13 residues.

This sequence joins TRBV10-3 and TRBJ1-3; D may be TRBD1 (5 bases). CDR3 length equals 15 residues. V lost 10 bases, J lost 2 bases, and 18 bases lay in between. Looked up from germline, CDR1 is ENHRY and CDR2 is SYGVKD. In DNA form, the CDR3 reads TGTGCCACTCGGAACTGGGGGGGGGCTGGAAACACCATATATTTT. This translates into CATRNWGGAGNTIYF.